This T cell receptor (beta chain) was recorded in a study of T cell repertoires in cytomegalovirus infection (dated by TCRdb to 2018 to 2020). Regarding the study in general: Because public TCR beta signatures pointed to carriage of CMV infection together with the matching HLA type, the HLA type of each donor mattered for the analysis. Summary of the overall study and its limitations: The ex vivo response was dominated by HLA-C-restricted CMV-specific TCR beta clonotypes, which also provided the single most frequent clonotype in two of eight donors. In both this cohort and an independent roughly 350-donor cohort, the cumulative frequency of public TCR beta family members distinguished carriers of CMV infection plus the relevant HLA type.

For sequencing, an Illumina HiSeq 1500 was employed. In TCRdb, the public reads were trimmed at Q25 with fastp and aligned with MiXCR, with productive beta chains retained. Each record represents a unique CDR3 protein, reported with the most common genes and DNA among its rows. Recorded for this sample are about 190,000 distinct CDR3 sequences; 28% of them occurred a single time. 30% to 40% of the sample lies in the top ten. The CDR3 starts with the cysteine, ends with the phenylalanine, and has 12 residues. This entry keeps only the CDR3 DNA: 36 bases, framed from base 1. V is clipped by 4 bases and J by 8 bases, and the sequence between their germline boundaries is 11 bases long. Via the germline V gene, CDR1 is SGHVS and CDR2 FQNEAQ. This clonotype was seen a handful of times. Its antigen has not been determined. No much larger clone is present one base from it, and per-base qualities are unavailable.

The receptor was isolated from a human donor in good health (CMV status not recorded). Some clones in this sample may be carry-over from other donors' samples. The V and J segments used are TRBV7-8 and TRBJ1-2, with TRBD1 tentatively as D gene (6 bases match). Sequencing was carried out using PBMCs. The CDR3 protein sequence reads: CASSSRTVGYTF. Read as DNA, the sequence is TGTGCCAGCAGCTCCAGGACAGTCGGCTACACCTTC.